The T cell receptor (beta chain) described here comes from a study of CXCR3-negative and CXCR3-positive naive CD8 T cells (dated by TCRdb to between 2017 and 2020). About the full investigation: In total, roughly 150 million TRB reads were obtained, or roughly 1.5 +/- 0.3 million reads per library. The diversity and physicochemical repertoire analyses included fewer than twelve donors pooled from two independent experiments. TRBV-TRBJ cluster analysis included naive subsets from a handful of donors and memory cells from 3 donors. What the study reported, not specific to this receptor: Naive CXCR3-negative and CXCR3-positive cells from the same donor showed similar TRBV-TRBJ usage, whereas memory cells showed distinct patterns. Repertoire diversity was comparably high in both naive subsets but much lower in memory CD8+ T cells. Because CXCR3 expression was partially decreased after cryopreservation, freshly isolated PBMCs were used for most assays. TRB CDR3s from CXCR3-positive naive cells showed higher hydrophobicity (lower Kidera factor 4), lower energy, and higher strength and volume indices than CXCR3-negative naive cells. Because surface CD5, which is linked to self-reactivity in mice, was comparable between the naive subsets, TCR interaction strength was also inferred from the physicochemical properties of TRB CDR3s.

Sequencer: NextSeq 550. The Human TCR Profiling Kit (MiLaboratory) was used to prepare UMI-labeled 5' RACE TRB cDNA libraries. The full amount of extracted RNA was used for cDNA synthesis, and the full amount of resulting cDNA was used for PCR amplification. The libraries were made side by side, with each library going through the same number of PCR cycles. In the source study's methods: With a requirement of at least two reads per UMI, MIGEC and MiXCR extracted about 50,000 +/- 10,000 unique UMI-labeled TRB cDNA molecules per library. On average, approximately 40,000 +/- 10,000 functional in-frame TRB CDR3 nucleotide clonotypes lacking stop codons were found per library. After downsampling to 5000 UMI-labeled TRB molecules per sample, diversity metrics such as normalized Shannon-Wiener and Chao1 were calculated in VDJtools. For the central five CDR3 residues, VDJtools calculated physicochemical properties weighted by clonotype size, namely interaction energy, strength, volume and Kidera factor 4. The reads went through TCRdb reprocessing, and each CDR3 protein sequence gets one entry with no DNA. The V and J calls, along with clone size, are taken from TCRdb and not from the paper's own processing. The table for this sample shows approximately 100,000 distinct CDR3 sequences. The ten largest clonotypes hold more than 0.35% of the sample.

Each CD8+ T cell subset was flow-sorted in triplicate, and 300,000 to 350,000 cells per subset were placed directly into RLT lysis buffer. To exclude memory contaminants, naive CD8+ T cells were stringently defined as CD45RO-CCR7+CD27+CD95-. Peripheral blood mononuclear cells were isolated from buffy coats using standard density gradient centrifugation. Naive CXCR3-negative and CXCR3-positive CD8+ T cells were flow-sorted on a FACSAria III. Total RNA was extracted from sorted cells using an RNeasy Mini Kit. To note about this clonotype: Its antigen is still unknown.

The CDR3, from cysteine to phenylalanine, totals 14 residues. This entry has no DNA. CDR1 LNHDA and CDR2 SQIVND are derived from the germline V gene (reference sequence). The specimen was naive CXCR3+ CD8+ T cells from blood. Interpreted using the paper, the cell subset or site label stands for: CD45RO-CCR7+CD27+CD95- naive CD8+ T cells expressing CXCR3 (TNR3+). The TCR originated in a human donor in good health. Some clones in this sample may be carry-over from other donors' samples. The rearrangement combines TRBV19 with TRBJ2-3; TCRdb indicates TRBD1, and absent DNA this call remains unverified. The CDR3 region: CASSIGGFTDTQYF.